This is a list of T cell receptor beta chains from one sample in a study of cytomegalovirus exposure and HLA in healthy donors. Sequencing was performed with immunoSEQ multiplex PCR; in TCRdb, only in-frame clones are kept and a portion is missing. This sample has approximately 180,000 clones, with around nine tenths found just once. The sequenced material came from PBMCs. The receptor source for this set is a man in his late teens or twenties in good health and CMV-seropositive. Both conserved end residues are part of each CDR3. D genes are given only for firm matches. Rows give clone size only sometimes, using once, few, many, or a class for an expanded clone.

j_call: TRBJ1-2
d_call: NA
v_call: TRBV28
clone_size: NA
cdr3_aa: CASSRWTANYGYTF
cdr3_nt: TGTGCCAGCAGCAGATGGACAGCGAACTATGGCTACACCTTC

j_call: TRBJ1-1
d_call: TRBD1
v_call: TRBV4-1
clone_size: NA
cdr3_aa: CASSLRTGEDTEAFF
cdr3_nt: TGCGCCAGCAGCCTCCGGACAGGGGAGGACACTGAAGCTTTCTTT

j_call: TRBJ1-5
d_call: TRBD1
v_call: TRBV7-2
clone_size: NA
cdr3_aa: CASSRSGTGDQPQHF
cdr3_nt: TGTGCCAGCAGCCGGTCGGGGACAGGGGATCAGCCCCAGCATTTT

j_call: TRBJ1-1
d_call: NA
v_call: TRBV2
clone_size: NA
cdr3_aa: CASRQDKAAEAFF
cdr3_nt: TGTGCCAGCAGGCAGGACAAGGCAGCTGAAGCTTTCTTT

j_call: TRBJ1-2
d_call: TRBD1
v_call: TRBV19
clone_size: NA
cdr3_aa: CASTNEGGPSIVYTF
cdr3_nt: TGTGCCAGTACCAATGAAGGGGGCCCCTCGATCGTCTACACCTTC

j_call: TRBJ2-3
d_call: TRBD2
v_call: TRBV11-2
clone_size: NA
cdr3_aa: CASSLGEGGRADTQYF
cdr3_nt: TGTGCCAGCAGCTTAGGCGAGGGAGGGCGGGCAGATACGCAGTATTTT

j_call: TRBJ1-3
d_call: NA
v_call: TRBV5-1
clone_size: NA
cdr3_aa: CASSWGENGNTIYF
cdr3_nt: TGCGCCAGCAGCTGGGGGGAGAATGGAAACACCATATATTTT

j_call: TRBJ2-3
d_call: TRBD1
v_call: TRBV30
clone_size: NA
cdr3_aa: CAWSPTGEGDTQYF
cdr3_nt: TGTGCCTGGAGTCCGACAGGGGAAGGCGATACGCAGTATTTT

j_call: TRBJ2-1
d_call: NA
v_call: TRBV27
clone_size: NA
cdr3_aa: CASSSRGLYNEQFF
cdr3_nt: TGTGCCAGCAGTAGTCGCGGACTCTACAATGAGCAGTTCTTC

j_call: TRBJ2-5
d_call: TRBD1
v_call: TRBV2
clone_size: NA
cdr3_aa: CASIGQGQETQYF
cdr3_nt: TGTGCCAGCATTGGACAGGGTCAAGAGACCCAGTACTTC

j_call: TRBJ2-2
d_call: TRBD2
v_call: TRBV7-3
clone_size: few
cdr3_aa: CASSLGSGAGELFF
cdr3_nt: TGTGCCAGCAGCTTAGGTAGCGGGGCCGGGGAGCTGTTTTTT

j_call: TRBJ2-2
d_call: NA
v_call: TRBV6-1
clone_size: once
cdr3_aa: CASSEVRGGGELFF
cdr3_nt: TGTGCCAGCAGTGAAGTTAGGGGTGGCGGGGAGCTGTTTTTT

j_call: TRBJ1-3
d_call: TRBD1
v_call: TRBV5-1
clone_size: NA
cdr3_aa: CASSSSDRGGGNTIYF
cdr3_nt: TGCGCCAGCAGCTCATCGGACAGGGGAGGAGGAAACACCATATATTTT

j_call: TRBJ2-5
d_call: NA
v_call: TRBV15
clone_size: NA
cdr3_aa: CATSRDRAGSAPTQYF
cdr3_nt: TGTGCCACCAGCAGAGATCGGGCGGGGAGCGCCCCGACCCAGTACTTC

j_call: TRBJ2-3
d_call: NA
v_call: TRBV9
clone_size: NA
cdr3_aa: CASSPGLSADTQYF
cdr3_nt: TGTGCCAGCAGCCCAGGACTCTCCGCAGATACGCAGTATTTT

j_call: TRBJ1-3
d_call: NA
v_call: TRBV28
clone_size: NA
cdr3_aa: CASSPGNRGNTIYF
cdr3_nt: TGTGCCAGCAGTCCGGGGAATCGGGGAAACACCATATATTTT

j_call: TRBJ2-1
d_call: NA
v_call: TRBV9
clone_size: NA
cdr3_aa: CASSPPGGNRHEQFF
cdr3_nt: TGTGCCAGCAGCCCGCCCGGAGGGAATAGGCATGAGCAGTTCTTC

j_call: TRBJ2-1
d_call: NA
v_call: TRBV11-3
clone_size: once
cdr3_aa: CASAEAAYNEQFF
cdr3_nt: TGTGCCAGCGCGGAAGCTGCTTACAATGAGCAGTTCTTC

j_call: TRBJ2-3
d_call: TRBD2
v_call: TRBV5-6
clone_size: NA
cdr3_aa: CASSLHGGNTDTQYF
cdr3_nt: TGTGCCAGCAGCTTGCACGGGGGGAACACAGATACGCAGTATTTT

j_call: TRBJ2-7
d_call: NA
v_call: TRBV11-2
clone_size: NA
cdr3_aa: CASSFGGPRYEQYF
cdr3_nt: TGTGCCAGCAGCTTTGGGGGCCCGCGCTACGAGCAGTACTTC

j_call: TRBJ2-1
d_call: TRBD2
v_call: TRBV7-3
clone_size: NA
cdr3_aa: CASSLDPTRGGEQFF
cdr3_nt: TGTGCCAGCAGCTTGGACCCAACCCGCGGGGGTGAGCAGTTCTTC

j_call: TRBJ2-5
d_call: TRBD1
v_call: TRBV5-1
clone_size: NA
cdr3_aa: CASRSTGVYQETQYF
cdr3_nt: TGCGCCAGCAGGTCAACAGGGGTCTACCAAGAGACCCAGTACTTC

j_call: TRBJ2-5
d_call: NA
v_call: TRBV25-1
clone_size: NA
cdr3_aa: CASSDLQGSGETQYF
cdr3_nt: TGTGCCAGCAGTGACCTGCAGGGGAGTGGGGAGACCCAGTACTTC

j_call: TRBJ2-3
d_call: TRBD2
v_call: TRBV4-2
clone_size: NA
cdr3_aa: CASSQSPSGGADTQYF
cdr3_nt: TGTGCCAGCAGCCAAAGCCCGTCGGGGGGGGCAGATACGCAGTATTTT

j_call: TRBJ1-1
d_call: TRBD1
v_call: TRBV7-9
clone_size: NA
cdr3_aa: CASSWDRGNTEAFF
cdr3_nt: TGTGCCAGCAGCTGGGACAGGGGGAACACTGAAGCTTTCTTT

j_call: TRBJ2-7
d_call: TRBD2
v_call: TRBV18
clone_size: NA
cdr3_aa: CASSPPSHLAGIYEQYF
cdr3_nt: TGTGCCAGCTCACCACCGAGTCACCTAGCGGGAATCTACGAGCAGTACTTC

j_call: TRBJ1-1
d_call: NA
v_call: TRBV6-1
clone_size: NA
cdr3_aa: CASSVTRGNTEAFF
cdr3_nt: TGTGCCAGCAGTGTCACACGGGGGAACACTGAAGCTTTCTTT

j_call: TRBJ1-4
d_call: TRBD1
v_call: TRBV7-9
clone_size: once
cdr3_aa: CASSFSTGVAKLFF
cdr3_nt: TGTGCCAGCAGCTTTAGCACAGGGGTGGCAAAACTGTTTTTT

j_call: TRBJ1-2
d_call: NA
v_call: TRBV15
clone_size: few
cdr3_aa: CATSSLGAGKGGYTF
cdr3_nt: TGTGCCACCAGCAGCCTAGGGGCGGGGAAGGGTGGCTACACCTTC

j_call: TRBJ2-5
d_call: NA
v_call: TRBV9
clone_size: NA
cdr3_aa: CASGGDNQETQYF
cdr3_nt: TGTGCCAGCGGGGGGGACAACCAAGAGACCCAGTACTTC

j_call: TRBJ2-1
d_call: TRBD2
v_call: TRBV27
clone_size: NA
cdr3_aa: CASSLYRGRGEQFF
cdr3_nt: TGTGCCAGCAGTTTATATCGTGGGAGGGGTGAGCAGTTCTTC

j_call: TRBJ1-1
d_call: NA
v_call: TRBV9
clone_size: NA
cdr3_aa: CASTPRGGRAEAFF
cdr3_nt: TGTGCCAGCACCCCCAGGGGCGGGCGGGCTGAAGCTTTCTTT

j_call: TRBJ1-4
d_call: NA
v_call: TRBV7-9
clone_size: NA
cdr3_aa: CATTAATNEKLFF
cdr3_nt: TGTGCCACCACAGCTGCAACTAATGAAAAACTGTTTTTT

j_call: TRBJ2-5
d_call: TRBD2
v_call: TRBV7-2
clone_size: NA
cdr3_aa: CASSLSGGETQYF
cdr3_nt: TGTGCCAGCAGCTTATCGGGAGGAGAGACCCAGTACTTC

j_call: TRBJ1-1
d_call: NA
v_call: TRBV5-1
clone_size: NA
cdr3_aa: CASSLTDTEAFF
cdr3_nt: TGCGCCAGCAGCTTAACTGACACTGAAGCTTTCTTT

j_call: TRBJ1-3
d_call: NA
v_call: TRBV11-2
clone_size: NA
cdr3_aa: CASSLDTGAGNTIYF
cdr3_nt: TGTGCCAGCAGCTTAGATACGGGGGCTGGAAACACCATATATTTT

j_call: TRBJ1-2
d_call: NA
v_call: TRBV10-2
clone_size: NA
cdr3_aa: CASGIGQGSFYGYTF
cdr3_nt: TGCGCCAGCGGGATAGGCCAGGGATCTTTCTATGGCTACACCTTC

j_call: TRBJ1-1
d_call: NA
v_call: TRBV5-6
clone_size: NA
cdr3_aa: CASSSVGLNTEAFF
cdr3_nt: TGTGCCAGCAGCTCCGTCGGTTTGAACACTGAAGCTTTCTTT

j_call: TRBJ1-2
d_call: TRBD1
v_call: TRBV27
clone_size: NA
cdr3_aa: CASSTSGGNYGYTF
cdr3_nt: TGTGCCAGCAGTACTTCAGGGGGAAACTATGGCTACACCTTC

j_call: TRBJ1-2
d_call: NA
v_call: TRBV7-2
clone_size: NA
cdr3_aa: CASSPAATGLYGYTF
cdr3_nt: TGTGCCAGCAGCCCGGCCGCGACAGGCCTCTATGGCTACACCTTC

j_call: TRBJ2-3
d_call: NA
v_call: TRBV28
clone_size: NA
cdr3_aa: CASSFDYLTATQYF
cdr3_nt: TGTGCCAGCAGTTTCGACTACCTAACGGCTACGCAGTATTTT

j_call: TRBJ1-1
d_call: NA
v_call: TRBV18
clone_size: NA
cdr3_aa: CASSPPAGWNTEAFF
cdr3_nt: TGTGCCAGCTCACCACCGGCAGGGTGGAACACTGAAGCTTTCTTT

j_call: TRBJ1-2
d_call: NA
v_call: TRBV5-8
clone_size: NA
cdr3_aa: CASSLADGYTF
cdr3_nt: TGTGCCAGCAGCTTGGCGGATGGCTACACCTTC

j_call: TRBJ2-7
d_call: NA
v_call: TRBV7-2
clone_size: NA
cdr3_aa: CASSLEFPSWAGSYEQYF
cdr3_nt: TGTGCCAGCAGCCTAGAGTTCCCGTCATGGGCGGGATCCTACGAGCAGTACTTC

j_call: TRBJ1-1
d_call: TRBD1
v_call: TRBV7-9
clone_size: NA
cdr3_aa: CASSSATGRETEAFF
cdr3_nt: TGTGCCAGCAGCTCCGCGACAGGGCGAGAAACTGAAGCTTTCTTT

j_call: TRBJ1-2
d_call: TRBD1
v_call: TRBV29-1
clone_size: NA
cdr3_aa: CSVGRTGANYGYTF
cdr3_nt: TGCAGCGTTGGAAGGACAGGGGCGAACTATGGCTACACCTTC

j_call: TRBJ2-6
d_call: NA
v_call: TRBV29-1
clone_size: NA
cdr3_aa: CSVRRDISGANVLTF
cdr3_nt: TGCAGCGTCCGTAGGGACATCTCTGGGGCCAACGTCCTGACTTTC

j_call: TRBJ1-1
d_call: TRBD1
v_call: TRBV9
clone_size: few
cdr3_aa: CASSLTTGLGEAFF
cdr3_nt: TGTGCCAGCAGCCTAACGACAGGGCTGGGGGAAGCTTTCTTT

j_call: TRBJ2-7
d_call: NA
v_call: TRBV6-5
clone_size: NA
cdr3_aa: CASRTSSYEQYF
cdr3_nt: TGTGCCAGCAGAACAAGCTCCTACGAGCAGTACTTC

j_call: TRBJ2-1
d_call: TRBD2
v_call: TRBV27
clone_size: NA
cdr3_aa: CASSLISGGADEQFF
cdr3_nt: TGTGCCAGCAGTTTAATCAGCGGGGGGGCCGATGAGCAGTTCTTC

j_call: TRBJ2-1
d_call: TRBD2
v_call: TRBV4-2
clone_size: NA
cdr3_aa: CASSPPRGGRVNEQFF
cdr3_nt: TGTGCCAGCAGCCCGCCGAGGGGCGGGAGAGTTAATGAGCAGTTCTTC

j_call: TRBJ2-3
d_call: NA
v_call: TRBV15
clone_size: NA
cdr3_aa: CATSNGAGRTDTQYF
cdr3_nt: TGTGCCACCTCCAATGGGGCGGGGCGCACAGATACGCAGTATTTT

j_call: TRBJ1-1
d_call: NA
v_call: TRBV4-1
clone_size: NA
cdr3_aa: CASSQFSGVTEAFF
cdr3_nt: TGCGCCAGCAGCCAGTTTTCAGGGGTTACTGAAGCTTTCTTT

j_call: TRBJ1-1
d_call: NA
v_call: TRBV5-1
clone_size: NA
cdr3_aa: CASSLGGDGVEAFF
cdr3_nt: TGCGCCAGCAGCTTGGGGGGGGACGGCGTTGAAGCTTTCTTT

j_call: TRBJ2-3
d_call: TRBD1
v_call: TRBV10-1
clone_size: medium-sized
cdr3_aa: CASSENVRQGKDTQYF
cdr3_nt: TGCGCCAGCAGTGAGAACGTTAGACAGGGTAAGGATACGCAGTATTTT

j_call: TRBJ1-2
d_call: TRBD1
v_call: TRBV5-1
clone_size: NA
cdr3_aa: CASSPAGQGYGYTF
cdr3_nt: TGCGCCAGCAGCCCCGCGGGACAGGGGTATGGCTACACCTTC